Listed here are 27 T cell receptor beta chains from one sample, sequenced in a study of T cells in Graves' hyperthyroidism and ophthalmopathy. Regions amplified from RNA transcripts were the TCR beta CDR3 regions. During a first-round RT-PCR of the TCR CDR3, the HTBI primer set was used. One entry per CDR3 protein, called by TCRdb with MiXCR from the multiplex PCR reads. In the table there are 600,000 to 900,000 distinct CDR3 sequences, about a sixth of which are singletons. Input material: blood. The source of these receptors is a young man with Graves' hyperthyroidism.

This clonotype has at least ten counts. J is TRBJ2-5 and V is TRBV20-1, with 7 bases fitting TRBD2. J lost 4 bases, V lost 6 bases, and 11 bases had no gene match. The CDR3 has 14 residues. Looked up from germline, CDR1 is DFQATT and CDR2 is SNEGSKA (reference sequence). The CDR3 nucleotides read TGCAGTGCACCTAGGGCTAGCGGACGAGAGACCCAGTACTTC. It encodes CSAPRASGRETQYF.

This clonotype was detected ten times or more. The chain joins TRBV6-2 or TRBV6-3 to TRBJ1-5; D remains ambiguous. CDR3 length: 13 residues. The V and J ends lost 2 bases and 5 bases respectively, with 7 bases between them. The germline V gene encodes CDR1 MNHEY and CDR2 SVGEGT. The CDR3 sequence is CASSYDTYQPQHF. The CDR3 region has the DNA TGTGCCAGCAGTTACGACACTTATCAGCCCCAGCATTTT.

This clonotype has ten or more counts. The CDR3, as DNA: TGTGCCAGCAGCTCCATACGGTGGGGGGCGTACGAGCAGTACTTC. Translation: CASSSIRWGAYEQYF. The genes are TRBV11-2 and TRBJ2-7; D tentatively fits TRBD1 or TRBD2 (6 bases each). With 4 bases removed from V and 4 bases from J, the gap between germline ends came to 17 bases. The CDR3 loop spans 15 amino acids. Per the germline V gene, CDR1 is SGHAT and CDR2 is FQNNGV.

This clonotype was counted at least ten times. This sequence joins TRBV2 and TRBJ1-1; weak D call: TRBD1 (6 bases). Trimming shortened V by 7 bases and J by 2 bases, and 14 bases separated the two germline ends. There are 14 residues in the CDR3. CDR1 is SNHLY and CDR2 is FYNNEI in the germline V gene. The DNA of the CDR3 is TGTGCCAGCACCAAAAACAGGGACAACACTGAAGCTTTCTTT. It yields the protein CASTKNRDNTEAFF.

The chain carries TRBV12-5 and TRBJ2-7, with a weak D call TRBD2 (5 bases). The CDR3 consists of 19 residues. With 1 base removed from V and 1 base from J, the gap between germline ends came to 23 bases. CDR1 is LGHNT and CDR2 is FRNRAP in the germline V gene. Here the CDR3 DNA reads TGTGCTAGTGGTTTGGGACCTTTACTCGATAAGAGGGCTTCCTACGAGCAGTACTTC. Amino acid sequence: CASGLGPLLDKRASYEQYF.

CDR3 region: CASSFQGGGNQPQHF. The CDR3 nucleotides read TGTGCCAGCAGCTTTCAAGGCGGCGGCAATCAGCCCCAGCATTTT. The genes are TRBV5-6 and TRBJ1-5; D not certain. The CDR3 is 15 residues long. V was cut by 2 bases and J by 2 bases, with 11 bases left in between. Germline loops: CDR1 SGHDT, CDR2 YYEEEE.

This clonotype was seen a few times. The chain uses TRBV5-1 and TRBJ2-1, with 11 bases fitting TRBD2. The V gene's germline CDR1 is SGHRS and CDR2 YFSETQ. This CDR3 is built from 16 residues. The V and J ends lost 4 bases and 4 bases, in that order; junction bases with no gene match: 7. The CDR3 protein is CASSLYTSGGYNEQFF. DNA of the CDR3: TGCGCCAGCAGCCTATACACTAGCGGGGGATACAATGAGCAGTTCTTC.

A few counts support this clonotype. The J gene is TRBJ2-2, the V gene TRBV4-1, with TRBD2 identical over 9 bases. CDR1 and CDR2 from the germline V gene are MGHRA and YSYEKL. This CDR3 has 18 amino acids. Germline trimming cut 3 bases from V and 6 bases from J; bases unmatched to any gene: 14. The CDR3 DNA sequence: TGCGCCAGCAGCCAGGGCCCTAATAGCGGGAGCGGGTCCGGGGAGCTGTTTTTT. Its protein is CASSQGPNSGSGSGELFF.

In this sample, this clonotype turned up many times. The rearrangement joins TRBV3-1 to TRBJ2-3; no firm D call. From germline, CDR1 is LGHDT and CDR2 YNNKEL (reference sequence). The CDR3 loop spans 12 amino acids. V lost 8 bases and J lost 6, with 12 bases in between. In nucleotides, the CDR3 is TGTGCCAGCGTTTCCCAAACGGATACGCAGTATTTT. Translated, it gives CASVSQTDTQYF.

This clonotype was observed many times. The rearrangement uses TRBV6-1 and TRBJ2-5; D may be TRBD2 (6 bases). The CDR3 is 14 residues long. V was cut by 5 bases and J by 2 bases, with 12 bases left in between. CDR1 and CDR2 (germline): MNHNS, SASEGT. The CDR3 loop is CASSLKGLQETQYF. Written as DNA, the CDR3 is TGTGCCAGCAGTCTAAAGGGACTTCAAGAGACCCAGTACTTC.

This chain uses TRBV20-1 with TRBJ1-1; no definite D call. Germline CDR1 reads DFQATT; CDR2 reads SNEGSKA (reference sequence). The CDR3 consists of 13 residues. The V end lost 5 bases, the J end lost 4 bases, and 14 bases lay between the germline ends. The CDR3 here is CSARKPTSTEAFF. The CDR3, as DNA: TGCAGTGCTCGAAAACCGACAAGCACTGAAGCTTTCTTT.

This clonotype was seen many times. The rearrangement joins TRBV12-3 or TRBV12-4 to TRBJ2-2, with a tentative D call TRBD1 (6 bases). The germline V and J ends were trimmed by 8 bases and 4 bases, with 8 bases remaining between them. This CDR3 comprises 12 residues. The CDR3: CASQGTTGELFF. In DNA form, the CDR3 reads TGTGCCAGCCAGGGGACCACCGGGGAGCTGTTTTTT.

Notes on this clonotype: The junction does not match germline at one end; this may be a read error. The V call is TRBV7-3, the J call TRBJ1-2; D might be TRBD1 (5 bases). Germline values: CDR1 SGHTA, CDR2 FQGTGA. The CDR3 is made up of 13 amino acids. As DNA, the CDR3 is TGTGCCAACAGCCCAACGTCGGGGGATGGCTACACCTTC. Translation: CANSPTSGDGYTF.

The CDR3 sequence: CSVTPSGTYNEQFF. CDR3 nucleotides: TGCAGCGTGACCCCTAGCGGAACATACAATGAGCAGTTCTTC. This sequence joins TRBV29-1 and TRBJ2-1, with 7 bases that match TRBD2. The CDR3 is made up of 14 amino acids. CDR1 SQVTM and CDR2 ANQGSEA come from the germline V gene. The junction had 9 bases not matched to a gene; V was cut back by 6 bases and J by 4 bases.

This clonotype was counted ten times or more. The chain employs TRBV11-2 and TRBJ2-5; D unresolved. This CDR3 region has 14 residues. CDR1 and CDR2 (germline): SGHAT, FQNNGV. V lost 3 bases and J lost 1, with 9 bases in between. In nucleotides, the CDR3 is TGTGCCAGCAGCTTGTATAAGTCCCAAGAGACCCAGTACTTC. Protein sequence: CASSLYKSQETQYF.

V is TRBV12-3 or TRBV12-4 and J is TRBJ2-1; 7 positions match TRBD1. CDR3 size: 12 residues. The trim removed 5 bases at V and 9 bases at J, leaving 4 bases unmatched. The CDR3 is CASSRDRVEQFF. CDR3 nucleotide sequence: TGTGCCAGCAGTCGCGACAGGGTTGAGCAGTTCTTC.

This clonotype has only a few counts. The V and J genes are TRBV10-3 and TRBJ2-7, with D tentatively TRBD1 or TRBD2 (5 bases each). V dropped 4 bases and J dropped 2 bases, with 6 bases sitting between them. Per the germline V gene, CDR1 is ENHRY and CDR2 is SYGVKD. The CDR3 covers 12 residues. The CDR3 coding sequence is TGTGCCATCAGTGGAGGGGCCTACGAGCAGTACTTC. Protein sequence: CAISGGAYEQYF.

This clonotype was observed many times. The V and J genes are TRBV2 and TRBJ2-5; the D is unclear. There are 13 residues in the CDR3. The V end was cut by 4 bases, the J end by 0 bases, with 6 bases between. The germline V gene has CDR1 SNHLY and CDR2 FYNNEI. The CDR3 is CASSARNQETQYF. The CDR3 bases are TGTGCCAGCAGTGCGCGGAACCAAGAGACCCAGTACTTC. The full variable domain, completed using reference TRBV2 and TRBJ2-5, is EPEVTQTPSHQVTQMGQEVILRCVPISNHLYFYWYRQILGQKVEFLVSFYNNEISEKSEIFDDQFSVERPDGSNFTLKIRSTKLEDSAMYFCASSARNQETQYFGPGTRLLVL.

The rearrangement links TRBV2 to TRBJ2-7; the match to TRBD2 covers 8 bases. The CDR3 sequence is 11 residues long. CDR1 is SNHLY and CDR2 is FYNNEI in the germline V gene. V dropped 10 bases and J dropped 4; count of bases not matched to a gene: 3. The CDR3 bases are TGTGCCACCAGCGGGAGTTACGAGCAGTACTTC. It translates to CATSGSYEQYF.

This clonotype was found a few times. The J gene is TRBJ2-5, the V gene TRBV4-1, with D uncertain. The CDR3 runs to 14 residues. Trimming took 0 bases from V and 4 from J, leaving 9 bases between them. Germline CDR1 MGHRA, CDR2 YSYEKL. The CDR3 coding sequence is TGCGCCAGCAGCCAAGAAGGGCGACGAGAGACCCAGTACTTC. It is translated as CASSQEGRRETQYF.

This clonotype was picked up many times. The chain recombines TRBV7-3 with TRBJ2-3; 7 positions agree with TRBD1. CDR1 is SGHTA and CDR2 is FQGTGA in the germline V gene. V gave up 4 bases and J gave up 2 bases; unmatched junction bases: 3. The CDR3 covers 14 residues. CDR3 DNA sequence: TGTGCCAGCAGCTCGACAGGGCCCACAGATACGCAGTATTTT. Its translation is CASSSTGPTDTQYF.

This clonotype has more than one count but fewer than ten. The chain has TRBV7-6 and TRBJ2-7, with no clear D. This CDR3 comprises 12 residues. Germline assignment: CDR1 SGHVS and CDR2 FNYEAQ. V was shortened by 0 bases and J by 6 bases, with 6 bases between the two germline ends. CDR3 loop: CASSLAEAEQYF. In DNA, the CDR3 is TGTGCCAGCAGCTTAGCCGAGGCCGAGCAGTACTTC.

The rearrangement joins TRBV2 to TRBJ2-7, with 12 bases lining up with TRBD2. This CDR3 region has 17 residues. Unmatched junction bases numbered 7, after V lost 3 bases and J lost 1 base. The V gene's germline CDR1 is SNHLY and CDR2 FYNNEI. CDR3 protein: CASSEKLAGGGSYEQYF. In nucleotides, the CDR3 is TGTGCCAGCAGTGAGAAACTAGCGGGAGGAGGGTCCTACGAGCAGTACTTC.

This chain uses TRBV7-9 with TRBJ2-5; 8 positions agree with TRBD2. With 2 bases clipped from V and 4 bases from J, the junction kept 21 bases outside the gene matches. Germline V lookup: CDR1 SEHNR, CDR2 FQNEAQ (reference sequence). The CDR3 runs 20 residues. CDR3 sequence (DNA): TGTGCCAGCAGCTTAAGTTTCAGGGACCAAGCGGGAGTGGATGGAGAGACCCAGTACTTC. It specifies CASSLSFRDQAGVDGETQYF.

A word on this clonotype: This may come from a read error, since a much larger clone is one base off. The J gene is TRBJ2-5, the V gene TRBV7-9, with TRBD1 matching 9 bases. Per germline, CDR1 SEHNR and CDR2 FQNEAQ (reference sequence). This CDR3 region has 14 residues. Here the CDR3 DNA reads TGTGTCAGCAGCTCGGACAGGGGAGTGGAGACCCAGTACTTC. The encoded protein is CVSSSDRGVETQYF.

Concerning this clonotype itself: A much larger clone lies one base from this, so it may be a read error. The chain has TRBV3-1 and TRBJ1-4; perhaps TRBD1 as D (5 bases). This CDR3 has 16 amino acids. Per germline, CDR1 LGHDT and CDR2 YNNKEL (reference sequence). The CDR3 DNA is TGTGCCAGCAGCCAAGCTTTGGGCAGGGCGGTCGAAAAACTGCTTTTT. This sequence encodes CASSQALGRAVEKLLF.

The chain joins TRBV7-9 to TRBJ2-6; D is perhaps TRBD2 (5 bases). V was pared by 0 bases and J by 0 bases, with 12 bases between. The CDR3 spans 18 residues. Germline V CDR1 and CDR2: SEHNR, FQNEAQ (reference sequence). DNA for the CDR3: TGTGCCAGCAGCTTAGCGCTGGTGGGGAGCTCTGGGGCCAACGTCCTGACTTTC. It is translated as CASSLALVGSSGANVLTF.